This TCR beta chain was sequenced for a study of read filtering for tumor transcriptome and immune sequencing. Overall study context: Patients were around 17 male and approximately 14 female, mean age around 67 years, range about 45 to 85. RNA-seq yielded only about 75 to 1273 TCR reads, IR-seq about 3.5 to 10.27 million.

Every patient had bone marrow sampled while the disease was active. Whole-study findings and limits: IR-seq captured clonotypes deeper and more reliably than RNA-seq.

This clonotype has a count of ten or more. The antigen is unknown. This CDR3 contains 13 residues. The V gene end was trimmed by 6 bases and the J gene end by 3 bases; junction bases not matched to a gene: 4. Germline lookup yields CDR1 ENHRY and CDR2 SYGVKD. From approximately 430 ng of RNA, a library with molecular barcoded alpha/delta and beta/gamma adaptors was made. TCRdb re-called the reads with MiXCR, one entry per CDR3 protein. The sample contains under 40,000 distinct CDR3 sequences, 12% to 15% of which appear only once. Sequenced material: a population of CD138-negative cells sorted from bone marrow. The J gene is TRBJ1-2, the V gene TRBV10-3; 7 bases are shared with TRBD1. The sequence was obtained from a donor at least 40 years old with multiple myeloma. The CDR3 protein is CAISRGADYGYTF. The CDR3, as DNA: TGTGCCATCAGCAGGGGGGCGGACTATGGCTACACCTTC.